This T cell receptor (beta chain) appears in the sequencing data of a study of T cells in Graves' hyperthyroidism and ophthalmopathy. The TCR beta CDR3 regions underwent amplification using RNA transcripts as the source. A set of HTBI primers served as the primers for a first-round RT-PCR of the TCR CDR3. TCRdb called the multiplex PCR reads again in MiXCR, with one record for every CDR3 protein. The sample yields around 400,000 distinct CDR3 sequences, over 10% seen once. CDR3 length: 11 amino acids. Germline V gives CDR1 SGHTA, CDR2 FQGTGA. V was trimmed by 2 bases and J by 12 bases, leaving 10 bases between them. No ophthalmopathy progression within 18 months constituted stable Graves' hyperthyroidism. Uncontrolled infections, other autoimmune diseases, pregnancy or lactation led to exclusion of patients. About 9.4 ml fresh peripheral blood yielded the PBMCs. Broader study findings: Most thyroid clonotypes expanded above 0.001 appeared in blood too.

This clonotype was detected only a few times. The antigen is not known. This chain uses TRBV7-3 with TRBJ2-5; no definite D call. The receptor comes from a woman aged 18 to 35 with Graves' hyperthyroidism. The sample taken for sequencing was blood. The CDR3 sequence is CASSLFSWKYF. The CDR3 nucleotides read TGTGCCAGCAGCTTATTCTCCTGGAAGTACTTC.